The source of this T cell receptor beta chain is a study of cytomegalovirus exposure and HLA in healthy donors (TCRdb year 2017). Context from the whole study: According to an earlier analysis of a few hundred of the donors, 150 million to 200 million T cells yielded some 120 million unique TCR beta sequences and around 280 Gb of sequence data. An early release covering approximately 600 HLA-typed donors comprised 300 to 350 gigabases of sequencing data and tens of millions of unique TCR sequences. Among the roughly 380 genotyped donors, approximately 76% belonged to the genetic ancestry cluster associated with self-reported Caucasian donors. The aim of the study was to test whether cataloging public T cell receptors could identify signatures of past pathogen exposure. The study profiled the T cell repertoires of under 700 subjects by immunosequencing and related them to cytomegalovirus serostatus. A separate validation cohort of roughly 120 different subjects was used in addition to the 666-subject first cohort. To predict cytomegalovirus infection status, the study combined high-throughput TCR immunosequencing, statistical association of individual TCRs with disease status, and machine learning. To study patterns of TCR occurrence, a later analysis re-analyzed previously published TCR beta repertoires from several hundred donors and added high-resolution HLA genotyping. Rather than drawing on any new phenotypic data, the later analysis identified candidate immune exposures from TCR beta sequences and the way those sequences occurred across donors. An earlier analysis of a few hundred of the donors applied high-throughput TCR beta sequencing to assess whether each TCR beta V gene segment acted as functional or pseudogenic. Donor age, sex, ethnicity and CMV serostatus were compiled alongside the repertoire data. In a later genetic analysis, genome-wide SNP genotypes for about three fifths of the 666 donors were used, and that subset was treated as a discovery cohort. Every discovery cohort repertoire had been produced on one sequencing platform. Both class I and class II loci were covered by HLA typing, at four-digit resolution. Typing coverage differed by locus: A, B, C, DRB1 and DQB1 were typed in about 629-640 donors, DQA1 in about 510, DPA1 in 606, and DPB1 in just under 490. Because of strong linkage in the cohort, a few DR-DQ haplotypes were treated as single units for association and clustering. Across approximately 400 genotyped donors of the cohort, an average of about 250,000 unique TCR beta nucleotide sequences per donor were sequenced, and approximately 17% of those sequences were non-productive.

Library method: the immunoSEQ multiplex PCR assay. A mixture of 60 forward primers for TCR Vbeta segments and 13 reverse primers for TCR Jbeta segments was used in the multiplex PCR. The CDR3 region of rearranged TCR beta genes was amplified from genomic DNA with a multiplex PCR assay. The amplified TCR beta libraries were sequenced on the Illumina HiSeq System as 87-base-pair reads. Concerning the study's data processing: Across the 700 or so repertoires, a later analysis counted about 81 million unique TCR beta chains, approximately 10 million of which were shared by at least two donors. Raw reads were error-corrected and collapsed into unique sequences with a nearest-neighbor algorithm that merged closely related sequences to remove PCR and sequencing errors. To assign V, D and J gene segments, CDR3 sequences were aligned to IMGT reference sequences. For a sequence to be retained, a match of at least six nucleotides to both a V gene segment and a J gene segment was required. Rearrangements were classified as productive when the CDR3 lacked stop codons and remained in frame with V and J, and all other rearrangements were classified as non-productive. CDR3 was defined according to IMGT convention as the region running from the second conserved V-encoded cysteine to the conserved J-encoded phenylalanine. The earlier analysis of fewer than 750 of the donors excluded sequences that lacked an unambiguous match to a single V gene segment. An earlier analysis of about 600 of the donors called V segments functional above 56.7% productive rearrangements and segregating when the between-donor standard deviation exceeded 5%. To diagnose cytomegalovirus status from the catalog of TCR beta chain sequences, a statistical classification framework was built. In a later analysis, TCR nucleotide sequences were compared against IMGT/GENE-DB human TR gene sequences so that V and J genes could be assigned. In a later analysis, CDR3 sequences and most-parsimonious VDJ recombination scenarios were assigned using the TCRdist pipeline. A later analysis defined each TCR beta chain by its CDR3 amino acid sequence plus V-gene family, and excluded reads lacking a unique V-gene family. A later analysis removed several hundred highly shared, low-generation-probability nucleotide sequences to deal with suspected cross-contamination and a sequencing artifact. For each public chain, a later analysis derived a clonal expansion index from normalized ranks of inferred template counts within each repertoire. In a later analysis, generation probabilities were computed with a VDJ recombination model fitted to out-of-frame rearrangements, and the resulting probabilities were checked against IGoR. Hypergeometric tests were used in a later analysis to score TCR-TCR, TCR-HLA and TCR-CMV co-occurrence, with a repertoire-size bias correction applied to the TCR pairs. To estimate false discovery rates, a later analysis permuted the HLA or CMV assignments 20 times. In a later analysis, co-occurring TCRs were grouped using DBSCAN, and TCRdist sequence similarity was added for clustering within HLA-allele-positive subsets. Repertoires with fewer than 30,000 or more than 120,000 public chains, plus five repertoires with anomalous nucleotide sharing, were excluded from co-occurrence clustering. TCRdb holds this immuneACCESS table with in-frame rearrangements only. Some clones are missing; in checked studies, unresolved V genes explain under half, and the rest has no known cause. The V and J calls and the clone size are those of that table, but D and trimming were determined from the DNA. The sample profile shows 70,000 to 95,000 clones; around 74% of them were found once. Clones ranked in the top ten supply around 10% of the sample.

The cohort was made up of approximately 700 healthy bone marrow donors. At the time of sampling, every cohort member was nominally healthy, though immune exposures that went unrecorded were likely present. The donor was CMV seropositive and belonged to the group of 250 to 350 seropositive cohort members. Every donor gave a peripheral blood sample, and the peripheral blood mononuclear cells from that sample were used for TCR beta sequencing. The Qiagen DNeasy Blood Extraction Kit was used to extract genomic DNA from the blood cell samples. Based on the germline V gene (reference sequence), the CDR1 and CDR2 sequences are SEHNR and FQNEAQ. A distance of 5 bases separates the germline ends of V and J, which lose 1 base and 4 bases respectively. The CDR3 runs 12 residues from the cysteine to the phenylalanine. Of all the DNA, just the CDR3 is kept, 36 bases in frame from base 1. In the case of this clone: Its antigen specificity is not known. Per-base qualities were not stored, and no clone one base away is much larger.

General findings and caveats noted by the study authors: A total of about 180 TCR beta chains were listed by the study as associated with cytomegalovirus. Roughly uniform sequencing depth across donors was assumed in presence/absence analyses, although this assumption may not hold. The only immune exposure information available for the cohort was CMV serostatus. A further reported finding was that TCR beta sequences accurately predicted the HLA-A and HLA-B alleles for most subjects in the first cohort. A later genetic analysis associated a missense DCLRE1C variant with V-gene and J-gene trimming of TCR beta chains, and an independent cohort replicated the association. According to a later analysis, TCR association rates differed among HLA loci, with DRB1 alleles showing the most associated TCRs and HLA-C alleles showing the fewest. A later analysis found that most CMV-associated TCR beta chains appeared HLA-restricted, with HLA associations seemingly driven largely by CMV exposure. Correlated functional status among segregating V segments might be attributable to linkage disequilibrium, but an unknown experimental factor could not be ruled out. According to a later genetic analysis, donors in an Asian-associated ancestry cluster had fewer N-insertions in productive TCRs than the approximately 700-donor mean. Three of the identified cytomegalovirus-associated TCR beta chains were confirmed in vitro to be specific for cytomegalovirus antigens. While some public TCRs were present in many individuals, most TCR sequences turned up only very rarely across donors. When HLA alleles, especially DR and DQ, strongly co-occurred, attributing TCR associations to individual alleles was difficult. In a later analysis, some 18,000 TCR beta sequences were associated with specific HLA alleles at a false discovery rate of 0.05. The authors suggested that the approach could potentially be extended to other disease states and immunological phenotypes. About 17 rarely observed V segments, including chromosome 9 orphons, were excluded from the earlier analysis of some 590 of the donors because counts were too low. In an earlier analysis of around 600 of the donors, most TCR beta V segments were observed in productive rearrangements about 90% or about 30% of the time, broadly matching IMGT annotations. Because HLA typing was missing for some donors at each locus, association tests included only the typed subset. A later analysis found that HLA-associated TCR beta chains were more clonally expanded and had lower generation probabilities than equally common non-associated chains. A cluster of highly shared sequence variants was judged likely to represent a technical artifact of the sequencing pipeline. The classifier was reported to diagnose cytomegalovirus status with high specificity and sensitivity in both the original cohort and the validation cohort. In a later analysis, several top co-occurrence clusters were reported to appear linked to parvovirus B19, influenza, CMV and Epstein-Barr virus. This cohort had only TCR beta chains sequenced, and the lack of alpha or paired-chain data limited which features could be detected. The 87-base-pair reads could not distinguish some IMGT-functional V segments, including TRBV6-2 and TRBV6-3, so those segments were excluded.

Specimen: PBMCs. The chain is assembled from TRBV7-9 and TRBJ2-7; too little of a D gene remains to name it. This TCR derives from a man aged 30 to 45 in good health and CMV-seropositive. In nucleotide form, the sequence is TGTGCCAGCAGCTTAGAAGCTTACGAGCAGTACTTC. Translated, this gives CASSLEAYEQYF.